A single TCR beta chain is shown here with its context. Generated by immunoSEQ multiplex PCR, the TCRdb table keeps only in-frame clones and is missing some. Here the sample spans tens of thousands of clones, more than 75% being singletons. Time point meaning: peripheral blood 6 weeks after treatment start. These data originate in a study of PD-L1 blockade in urothelial cancer. This CDR3 contains 13 residues. Germline assignment: CDR1 MNHNY and CDR2 SVGAGI (reference sequence). V was trimmed by 10 bases and J by 1 base, leaving 12 bases between them. This clonotype was sampled from a man aged 55 to 69 with urothelial cancer. V gene TRBV6-6 combines with J gene TRBJ2-3; TRBD2 might be the D (5 bases). The input for sequencing was PBMCs, taken around atezolizumab (anti-PD-L1) treatment. CDR3 residues: CATLAQGTDTQYF. The CDR3 DNA reads TGTGCCACCCTAGCCCAGGGCACAGATACGCAGTATTTT.